One sample yielded the 7 T cell receptor beta chains listed below, sequenced in a study of cytomegalovirus exposure and HLA in healthy donors. Vbeta (60) and Jbeta (13) primers were used in the PCR. Sequencing used immunoSEQ multiplex PCR; TCRdb keeps in-frame clones, though not all of them. The sample shows 160,000 or so clones, roughly 84% of them seen only once. The material sequenced was PBMCs. Receptors were obtained from a woman aged 18-29 years in good health and CMV-seronegative.

The chain uses TRBV4-1 and TRBJ2-5; 10 bases are a match to TRBD2. Trimming at V came to 0 bases and at J to 5 bases, leaving 12 bases not matched to a gene. The CDR3 loop spans 18 amino acids. From germline, CDR1 is MGHRA and CDR2 YSYEKL. CDR3 bases: TGCGCCAGCAGCCAAGATTCGATTTGGACTAGCGGTTTGGAGACCCAGTACTTC. This translates into CASSQDSIWTSGLETQYF.

As DNA, the CDR3 is TGTGCCATCACCCGGGACAGTGCCTACGAGCAGTACTTC. The encoded protein is CAITRDSAYEQYF. The chain employs TRBV10-3 and TRBJ2-7, with 7 bases identical to TRBD1. V gave up 7 bases and J gave up 2 bases; unmatched junction bases: 5. Germline V gene data show CDR1 as ENHRY and CDR2 as SYGVKD. The CDR3 totals 13 residues.

V and J are TRBV5-1 and TRBJ2-7; 7 bases agree with TRBD2. Germline assignment: CDR1 SGHRS and CDR2 YFSETQ. V shed 2 bases and J 3 bases; nucleotides not matched to a gene: 8. The CDR3 loop spans 15 amino acids. DNA of the CDR3: TGCGCCAGCAGCTTACCCCGGGACTATGACTACGAGCAGTACTTC. Its protein product is CASSLPRDYDYEQYF. Drawing the rest from reference TRBV5-1 and TRBJ2-7, the complete variable domain is KAGVTQTPRYLIKTRGQQVTLSCSPISGHRSVSWYQQTPGQGLQFLFEYFSETQRNKGNFPGRFSGRQFSNSRSEMNVSTLELGDSALYLCASSLPRDYDYEQYFGPGTRLTVT.

The chain couples TRBV28 to TRBJ1-2; D unclear. Germline V gene lookup returns CDR1 MDHEN and CDR2 SYDVKM. V dropped 3 bases and J dropped 5 bases, with 10 bases sitting between them. The CDR3 is 13 amino acids. The CDR3 DNA is TGTGCCAGCAGTTTGAGGAGGGATTATGGCTACACCTTC. It codes for CASSLRRDYGYTF.

This chain uses TRBV28 with TRBJ2-5, with TRBD2 as a possible D gene (6 bases). V dropped 3 bases and J dropped 3 bases, with 17 bases sitting between them. CDR3 size: 16 residues. CDR1 and CDR2 (germline): MDHEN, SYDVKM. In nucleotides, the CDR3 is TGTGCCAGCAGTTTTGCGACTGCGGGGCTCGAAGAGACCCAGTACTTC. It codes for CASSFATAGLEETQYF.

V gene TRBV19 combines with J gene TRBJ2-1; 7 positions match TRBD2. V was pared by 9 bases and J by 7 bases, with 21 bases of the junction left unmatched. This CDR3 spans 17 amino acids. CDR1 is LNHDA and CDR2 is SQIVND in the germline V gene (reference sequence). Written as DNA, the CDR3 is TGTGCCAGCGGGGGGACCTCCGGGGCCTATATACAGAATGAGCAGTTCTTC. Its translation is CASGGTSGAYIQNEQFF.

The chain links TRBV4-1 to TRBJ2-7; tentatively, D is TRBD2 (5 bases). Germline CDR1 MGHRA, CDR2 YSYEKL. V lost 4 bases and J lost 7, with 17 bases in between. This CDR3 is built from 14 residues. In DNA form, the CDR3 reads TGCGCCAGCAGCCCGGACCGCCTAAGAGGGGAGCAGTACTTC. It yields the protein CASSPDRLRGEQYF.